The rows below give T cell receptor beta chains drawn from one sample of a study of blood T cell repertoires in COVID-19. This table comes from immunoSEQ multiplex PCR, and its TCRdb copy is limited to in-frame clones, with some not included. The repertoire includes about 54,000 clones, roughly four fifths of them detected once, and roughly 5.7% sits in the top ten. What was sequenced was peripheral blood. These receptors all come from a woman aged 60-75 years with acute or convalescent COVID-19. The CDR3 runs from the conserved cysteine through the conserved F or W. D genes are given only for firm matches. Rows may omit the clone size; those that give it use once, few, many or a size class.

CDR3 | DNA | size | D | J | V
CASSQWLAGGGEQFF | TGTGCCAGCAGCCAATGGCTAGCGGGAGGAGGTGAGCAGTTCTTC | . | TRBD2 | TRBJ2-1 | TRBV3-1/TRBV3-2
CASSVYRGRAFF | TGTGCCAGCAGTGTTTACAGGGGTAGAGCTTTCTTT | . | TRBD1 | TRBJ1-1 | TRBV12-3/TRBV12-4
CASSEYRSGNYGYTF | TGTGCCAGCAGTGAATACCGGTCAGGGAACTATGGCTACACCTTC | . | . | TRBJ1-2 | TRBV25-1
CASKGRGWGMNTEAFF | TGTGCCTCCAAGGGCAGGGGTTGGGGCATGAACACTGAAGCTTTCTTT | . | . | TRBJ1-1 | TRBV5-6
CASIRDPGNTEAFF | TGCGCCAGCATCCGTGACCCGGGGAACACTGAAGCTTTCTTT | . | . | TRBJ1-1 | TRBV5-1
CASTPGRGADTQYF | TGTGCCAGCACCCCCGGGAGAGGCGCAGATACGCAGTATTTT | . | . | TRBJ2-3 | TRBV14
CASSPRGNTEAFF | TGTGCCAGCAGTCCCCGGGGGAACACTGAAGCTTTCTTT | . | . | TRBJ1-1 | TRBV6-5
CASSLGTGGGSRNTEAFF | TGTGCCAGCAGCTTAGGGACAGGGGGCGGTTCGAGGAACACTGAAGCTTTCTTT | . | TRBD1 | TRBJ1-1 | TRBV5-4
CASSSFRQTGYGYTF | TGCGCCAGCAGCTCTTTCAGACAGACGGGCTATGGCTACACCTTC | . | . | TRBJ1-2 | TRBV5-1
CASSLVPTGTEQYF | TGTGCCAGCAGCTTGGTTCCAACGGGAACCGAGCAGTACTTC | few | . | TRBJ2-7 | TRBV5-6
CASSGGGQSSYNEQFF | TGTGCCAGCAGCGGAGGGGGACAGAGCTCCTACAATGAGCAGTTCTTC | once | . | TRBJ2-1 | TRBV5-4
CASSQGGWGLAGANEQFF | TGTGCCAGCAGCCAAGGCGGGTGGGGACTAGCGGGAGCCAATGAGCAGTTCTTC | few | TRBD2 | TRBJ2-1 | TRBV14
CASSYRTGGRETQYF | TGTGCCAGCAGTTACCGCACGGGGGGGCGGGAGACCCAGTACTTC | . | TRBD2 | TRBJ2-5 | TRBV6-5
CASRPGGSGNYGYTF | TGTGCCAGCAGGCCAGGGGGCAGCGGAAACTATGGCTACACCTTC | . | TRBD1 | TRBJ1-2 | TRBV7-2
CASSIYPAGGTEAFF | TGTGCCAGTAGTATATATCCCGCCGGGGGCACTGAAGCTTTCTTT | . | . | TRBJ1-1 | TRBV19
CASSLVVGGWETQYF | TGTGCCAGCAGCTTAGTCGTGGGAGGATGGGAGACCCAGTACTTC | . | . | TRBJ2-5 | TRBV7-9
CASSYPPDRAGMNTEAFF | TGTGCCAGCAGTTATCCTCCGGACAGGGCGGGAATGAACACTGAAGCTTTCTTT | . | TRBD1 | TRBJ1-1 | TRBV6-9
CASSYPTGGSPLHF | TGTGCCAGTAGTTACCCTACCGGGGGTTCACCCCTCCACTTT | . | . | TRBJ1-6 | TRBV19
CAISDMNTIYF | TGTGCCATCAGTGATATGAACACCATATATTTT | once | . | TRBJ1-3 | TRBV10-3
CASLRERYEQYF | TGTGCCAGCCTCAGGGAAAGGTACGAGCAGTACTTC | . | . | TRBJ2-7 | TRBV6-5
CASSLAGVAYEQYF | TGTGCCAGCAGTTTAGCGGGAGTAGCTTACGAGCAGTACTTC | . | TRBD2 | TRBJ2-7 | TRBV14
CASSFLAGGLDTQYF | TGTGCCAGCAGCTTCCTAGCGGGGGGATTAGATACGCAGTATTTT | . | TRBD2 | TRBJ2-3 | TRBV11-2
CASSQVSSGSGGEQFF | TGTGCCAGCAGCCAAGTTTCTAGCGGGAGTGGTGGTGAGCAGTTCTTC | . | TRBD2 | TRBJ2-1 | TRBV16
CASSPRTEFTGYGYTF | TGTGCCAGCTCCCCGAGGACAGAATTTACAGGCTATGGCTACACCTTC | . | . | TRBJ1-2 | TRBV18
CASSYADFYEQYF | TGTGCCAGCAGTTATGCGGACTTTTACGAGCAGTACTTC | few | . | TRBJ2-7 | TRBV6-5